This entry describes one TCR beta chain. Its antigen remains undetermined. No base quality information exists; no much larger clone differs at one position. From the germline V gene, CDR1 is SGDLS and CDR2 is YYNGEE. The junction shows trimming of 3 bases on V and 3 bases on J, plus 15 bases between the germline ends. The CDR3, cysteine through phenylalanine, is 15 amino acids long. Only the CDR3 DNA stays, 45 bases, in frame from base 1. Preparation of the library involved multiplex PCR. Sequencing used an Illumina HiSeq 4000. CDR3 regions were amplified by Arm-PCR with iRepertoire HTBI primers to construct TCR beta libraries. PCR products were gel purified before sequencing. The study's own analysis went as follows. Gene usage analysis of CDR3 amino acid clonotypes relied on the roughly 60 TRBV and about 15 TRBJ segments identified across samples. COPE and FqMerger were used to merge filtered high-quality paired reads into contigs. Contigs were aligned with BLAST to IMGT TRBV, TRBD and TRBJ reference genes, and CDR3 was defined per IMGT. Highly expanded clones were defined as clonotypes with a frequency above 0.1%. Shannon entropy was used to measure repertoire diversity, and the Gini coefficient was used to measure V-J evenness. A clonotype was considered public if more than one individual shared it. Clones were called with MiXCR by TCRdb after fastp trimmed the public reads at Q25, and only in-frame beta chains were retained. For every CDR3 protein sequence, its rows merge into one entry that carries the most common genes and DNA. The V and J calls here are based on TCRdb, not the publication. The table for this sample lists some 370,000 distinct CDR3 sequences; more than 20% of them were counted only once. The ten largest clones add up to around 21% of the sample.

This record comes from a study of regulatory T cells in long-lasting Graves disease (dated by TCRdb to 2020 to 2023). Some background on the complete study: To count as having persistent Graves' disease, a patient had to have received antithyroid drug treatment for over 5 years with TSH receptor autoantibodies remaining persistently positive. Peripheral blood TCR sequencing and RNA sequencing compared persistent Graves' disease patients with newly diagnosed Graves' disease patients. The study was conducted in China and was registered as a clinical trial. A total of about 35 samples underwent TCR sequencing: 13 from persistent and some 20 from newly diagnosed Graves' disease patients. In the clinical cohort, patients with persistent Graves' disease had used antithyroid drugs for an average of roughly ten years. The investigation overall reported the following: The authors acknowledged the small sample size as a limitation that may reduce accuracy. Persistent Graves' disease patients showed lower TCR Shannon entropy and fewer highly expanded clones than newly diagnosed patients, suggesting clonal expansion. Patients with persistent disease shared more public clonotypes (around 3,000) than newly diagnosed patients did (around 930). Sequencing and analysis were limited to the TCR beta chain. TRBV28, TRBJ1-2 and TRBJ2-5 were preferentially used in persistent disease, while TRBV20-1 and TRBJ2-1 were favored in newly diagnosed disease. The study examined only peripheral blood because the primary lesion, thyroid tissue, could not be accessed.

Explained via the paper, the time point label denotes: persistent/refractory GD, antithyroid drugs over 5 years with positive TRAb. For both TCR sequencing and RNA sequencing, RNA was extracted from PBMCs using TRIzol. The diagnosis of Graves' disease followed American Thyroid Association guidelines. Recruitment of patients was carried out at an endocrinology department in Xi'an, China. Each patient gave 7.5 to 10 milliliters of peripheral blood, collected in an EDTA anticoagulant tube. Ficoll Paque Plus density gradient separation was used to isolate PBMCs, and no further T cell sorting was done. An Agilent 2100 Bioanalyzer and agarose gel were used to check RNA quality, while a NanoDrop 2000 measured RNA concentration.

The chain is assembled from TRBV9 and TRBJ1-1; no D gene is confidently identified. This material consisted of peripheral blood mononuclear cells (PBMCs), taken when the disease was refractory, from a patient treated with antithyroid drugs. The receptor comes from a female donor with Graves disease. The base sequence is TGTGCCAGCAGCGAGACGACCTCCTCTTACACTGAAGCTTTCTTT. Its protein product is CASSETTSSYTEAFF.